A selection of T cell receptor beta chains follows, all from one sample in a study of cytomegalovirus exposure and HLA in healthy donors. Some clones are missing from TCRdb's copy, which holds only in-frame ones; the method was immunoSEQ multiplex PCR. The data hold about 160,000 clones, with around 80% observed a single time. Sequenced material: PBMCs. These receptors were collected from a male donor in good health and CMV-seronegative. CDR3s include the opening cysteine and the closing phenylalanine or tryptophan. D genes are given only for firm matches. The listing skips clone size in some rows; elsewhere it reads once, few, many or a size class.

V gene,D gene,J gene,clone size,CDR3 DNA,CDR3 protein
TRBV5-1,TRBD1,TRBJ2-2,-,TGCGCCAGCAGCTTGGGGGCAGGGGGCGAAACCGGGGAGCTGTTTTTT,CASSLGAGGETGELFF
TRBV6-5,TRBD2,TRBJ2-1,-,TGTGCCAGCAGTTCCCCCCCGGGAGGGAGAGATGAGCAGTTCTTC,CASSSPPGGRDEQFF
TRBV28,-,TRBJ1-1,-,TGTGCCAGCAGCCCAGGAGGAGCACACCCCACTGAAGCTTTCTTT,CASSPGGAHPTEAFF
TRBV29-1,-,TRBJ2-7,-,TGCAGCGTTGAAGATGGGGGACTCTACGAGCAGTACTTC,CSVEDGGLYEQYF
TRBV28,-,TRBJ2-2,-,TGTGCCAGCAGTTCCCACAGCCTTTCAAGGACCGGGGAGCTGTTTTTT,CASSSHSLSRTGELFF
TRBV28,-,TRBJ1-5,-,TGTGCCAGCATCCACAGGGTTAATCAGCCCCAGCATTTT,CASIHRVNQPQHF
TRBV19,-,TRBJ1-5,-,TGTGCCAGTAGTGTAGGACAGTCCAATCAGCCCCAGCATTTT,CASSVGQSNQPQHF
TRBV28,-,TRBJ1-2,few,TGTGCCACCCTCAGGGCGGAGCGGGAGGGCTACACCTTC,CATLRAEREGYTF
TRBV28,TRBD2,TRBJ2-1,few,TGTGCCAGCAGCAAACCTAGCGGCTCCTACAATGAGCAGTTCTTC,CASSKPSGSYNEQFF
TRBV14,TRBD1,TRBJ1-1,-,TGTGCCAGCAGCCAAGGTTGGACAGGGAAAACGCGGAACACTGAAGCTTTCTTT,CASSQGWTGKTRNTEAFF
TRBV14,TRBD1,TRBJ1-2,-,TGTGCCAGCAGCCGCGGACAGGGGCTTAACTATGGCTACACCTTC,CASSRGQGLNYGYTF
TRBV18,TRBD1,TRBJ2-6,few,TGTGCCAGCTCACTACAGGGGGCTGCCTCTGGGGCCAACGTCCTGACTTTC,CASSLQGAASGANVLTF
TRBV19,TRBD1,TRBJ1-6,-,TGTGCCAGTAGTATCGGGACAGGTGGTTCACCCCTCCACTTT,CASSIGTGGSPLHF
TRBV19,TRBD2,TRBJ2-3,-,TGTGCCAGTAGTGCCCCTAGCGGGGGGACAACAGATACGCAGTATTTT,CASSAPSGGTTDTQYF
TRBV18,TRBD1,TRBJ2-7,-,TGTGCCAGCTCACCCATAGAACAGGGGTTGTACTTC,CASSPIEQGLYF
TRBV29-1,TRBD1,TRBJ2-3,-,TGCAGCGTGCCCGACAGGGTAGGCACAGATACGCAGTATTTT,CSVPDRVGTDTQYF
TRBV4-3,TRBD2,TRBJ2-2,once,TGCGCCAGCAGCCAAAGTCTCCGACTAGCGGGAGTCGGGGAGCTGTTTTTT,CASSQSLRLAGVGELFF
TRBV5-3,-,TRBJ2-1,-,TGTGCCAGAAGCTCCAGATGGTACTCCTACAATGAGCAGTTCTTC,CARSSRWYSYNEQFF
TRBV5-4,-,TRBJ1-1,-,TGTGCCAGCAGCGGCCAGGGCGTTGGGGGGACTGAAGCTTTCTTT,CASSGQGVGGTEAFF
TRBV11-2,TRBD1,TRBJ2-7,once,TGTGCCAGCAGCACCGGGACAGGGGACTACGAGCAGTACTTC,CASSTGTGDYEQYF
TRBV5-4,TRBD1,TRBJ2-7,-,TGTGCCAGCAGCCACAGACAGGGGGACTACGAGCAGTACTTC,CASSHRQGDYEQYF
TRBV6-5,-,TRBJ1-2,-,TGTGCCAGCAGTGGGGACTCCCGTGGCTACACCTTC,CASSGDSRGYTF
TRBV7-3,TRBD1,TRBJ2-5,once,TGTGCCAGCAGCTTAACGGGGGGACAGGGACAAGAGACCCAGTACTTC,CASSLTGGQGQETQYF
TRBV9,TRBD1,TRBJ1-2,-,TGTGCCAGCAGCGGCCCCGTCGGGACAGGGGCCCGTGGCTACACCTTC,CASSGPVGTGARGYTF
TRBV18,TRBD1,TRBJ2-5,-,TGTGCCAGCTCACCGCTGACAGGGGATGGGACCCAGTACTTC,CASSPLTGDGTQYF